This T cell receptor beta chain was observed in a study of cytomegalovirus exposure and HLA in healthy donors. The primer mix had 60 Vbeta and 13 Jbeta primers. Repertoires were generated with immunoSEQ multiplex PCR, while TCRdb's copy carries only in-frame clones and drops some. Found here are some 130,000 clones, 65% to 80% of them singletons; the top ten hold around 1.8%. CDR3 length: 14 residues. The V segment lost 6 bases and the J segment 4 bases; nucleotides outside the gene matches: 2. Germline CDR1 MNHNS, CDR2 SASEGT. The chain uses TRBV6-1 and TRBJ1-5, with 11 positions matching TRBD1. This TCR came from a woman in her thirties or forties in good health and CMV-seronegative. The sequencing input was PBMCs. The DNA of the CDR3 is TGTGCCAGCAGAGGGACAGGGGGTAATCAGCCCCAGCATTTT. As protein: CASRGTGGNQPQHF.